The clone carrying this T cell receptor (beta chain) was observed a single time. The data originate from a study of blood T cell repertoires in COVID-19. As for the study in general: The analysed material was cDNA or gDNA that came from T cells, B-cell-depleted T cells, or PBMCs.

TCRdb keeps only in-frame clones here, not all; method: immunoSEQ multiplex PCR. The sample has around 270,000 clones; about 88% are singletons. J gave up 3 bases and V 4 bases, and 10 bases lay outside the gene matches. Germline V gene sequence: CDR1 SGDLS, CDR2 YYNGEE. The CDR3 is 16 amino acids. The sample taken for sequencing was peripheral blood. The sequence was collected from a woman aged 55-70 years with COVID-19, enrolled during active disease. The chain carries TRBV9 and TRBJ2-7; TRBD1 matches 10 bases. The chain's CDR3 is CASSTLDRGLGYEQYF. Here the CDR3 DNA reads TGTGCCAGCAGCACCCTAGACAGGGGGCTTGGCTACGAGCAGTACTTC.